These 3 T cell receptor beta chains originate from one sample sequenced in a study of blood T cell repertoires in COVID-19. The table came from immunoSEQ multiplex PCR; TCRdb's copy has only in-frame clones and leaves some out. Of about 150,000 clones in the sample, roughly 90% were seen once. The sequenced sample consisted of PBMCs or T cells enriched from blood (not recorded which). The receptors stem from a woman aged 40-49 years who had been exposed to COVID-19.

The CDR3 spells CSASPLAGVSYEQYF. Here the CDR3 DNA reads TGCAGTGCTAGTCCACTAGCGGGAGTATCCTACGAGCAGTACTTC. This chain connects TRBV20-1 to TRBJ2-7; TRBD2 matches 11 bases. The CDR3 is 15 amino acids. Per the germline V gene, CDR1 is DFQATT and CDR2 is SNEGSKA (reference sequence). V lost 3 bases, J lost 1 base, and 5 bases stayed unmatched.

With respect to this clone: Other nucleotide sequences from this sample produce the same CDR3. The chain carries TRBV12-3 or TRBV12-4 and TRBJ1-1; D perhaps matches TRBD1 (5 bases). The CDR3 is 13 amino acids. The V end was cut by 3 bases, the J end by 3 bases, with 8 bases between. CDR3 loop: CASSLGGDTEAFF. Written as DNA, the CDR3 is TGTGCCAGCAGTTTGGGGGGTGACACTGAAGCTTTCTTT.

This clone was seen a handful of times. The chain couples TRBV19 to TRBJ1-1, with TRBD1 matching 9 bases. The trim removed 8 bases at V and 2 bases at J, leaving 6 bases unmatched. Germline loops: CDR1 LNHDA, CDR2 SQIVND (reference sequence). The CDR3 totals 14 residues. Written as DNA, the CDR3 is TGTGCCAGTCGACCGGGACAGGGTAACACTGAAGCTTTCTTT. Encoded protein: CASRPGQGNTEAFF.